This T cell receptor beta chain is from a study of human CD8 memory T cell subsets. Study findings and constraints: Precursor exhausted T cells and stem-like memory T cells were similarly highly diverse, while effector memory cells were not.

Germline V CDR1 and CDR2: MGHDK, SYGVNS. The CDR3 spans 15 residues. UMI-labeled 5' RACE was the method by which TCR beta libraries were made. With the 5' RACE reads reprocessed, TCRdb shows one record per CDR3 protein and no DNA. This sample's table has roughly 16,000 distinct CDR3 sequences. A CCR7+ PD-1- TIGIT- phenotype characterized the stem-like memory CD8+ T cells (TSTEM). It was by negative magnetic separation that total CD8+ T cells were enriched. RNA was obtained from duplicate vials of fewer than 190,000 sorted CD8+ T cells per subset. A note on this clonotype: Its matching antigen is unknown.

The TCR sequence derives from a human donor in good health. This chain connects TRBV25-1 to TRBJ2-7; TCRdb indicates TRBD1, and absent DNA this call remains unverified. The sample taken for sequencing was CD8+ stem-like memory T cells (TSCM and TCM) sorted from PBMCs. The sample's subset: stem-like memory CD8 T cells (TSTEM), CCR7+ PD-1- TIGIT-. The CDR3 reads CASSGQWDRPYEQYF.